A selection of T cell receptor beta chains follows, all from one sample in a study of T cells in Graves' hyperthyroidism and ophthalmopathy. MiXCR, run by TCRdb on the multiplex PCR reads, gives a single entry per CDR3 protein. Among around 240,000 distinct CDR3 sequences listed, around 17% were seen once. The source material was blood. The receptors here all came from a woman younger than 30 with Graves' ophthalmopathy. CDR3s include the opening cysteine and the closing phenylalanine or tryptophan. A D gene is named only where the DNA matches it firmly. Expanded clones get a size class; other rows say once, few or many, or leave the size out.

clone size	V gene	D gene	J gene	CDR3 DNA	CDR3 protein
many	TRBV20-1	NA	TRBJ2-7	TGCAGTGCTGGAGTAGCTGGCGAGCAGTACTTC	CSAGVAGEQYF
NA	TRBV20-1	NA	TRBJ2-1	TGCAGTGCTAGGGGGGAAAGCTCCTACAATGAGCAGTTCTTC	CSARGESSYNEQFF
NA	TRBV9	NA	TRBJ1-2	TGTGCCAGCAGCGTAGAAGAAAGCTATGGCTACACCTTC	CASSVEESYGYTF
many	TRBV7-9	NA	TRBJ2-1	TGTGCCAGCAGCCCCCTGGGACTGGAGCAGTTCTTC	CASSPLGLEQFF
many	TRBV27	NA	TRBJ2-3	TGTGCCAGCAGTTTAGGAATAGGTGTTTCCACAGATACGCAGTATTTT	CASSLGIGVSTDTQYF
many	TRBV11-2	TRBD1	TRBJ1-3	TGTGCCAGCAGCCCGGACAGGATAGGCTCTGGAAACACCATATATTTT	CASSPDRIGSGNTIYF
many	TRBV6-5	NA	TRBJ2-1	TGTGCCAGCAGTTACAGGGCACCTCCCGCCCACAATGAGCAGTTCTTC	CASSYRAPPAHNEQFF
many	TRBV20-1	NA	TRBJ1-2	TGCAGTGCTCAGTTAGAGACAGGCCCCTATGGCTACACCTTC	CSAQLETGPYGYTF
many	TRBV5-1	NA	TRBJ2-3	TGTGCCAGCAGTTTGGGGGGAAGCACAGATACGCAGTATTTT	CASSLGGSTDTQYF
many	TRBV29-1	NA	TRBJ2-3	TGCAGCGTTGAAGAAAATATGTCTTGGGCCGGGACAGATACGCAGTATTTT	CSVEENMSWAGTDTQYF
NA	TRBV19	NA	TRBJ1-2	TGTGCCAGTAGTGTACCCATGGGAACATCTAATGGCTACACCTTC	CASSVPMGTSNGYTF
many	TRBV3-1	TRBD2	TRBJ2-1	TGTGCCAGCAGCATCACTGGGAGGGGACCCTCCTACAATGAGCAGTTCTTC	CASSITGRGPSYNEQFF
NA	TRBV7-2	NA	TRBJ2-5	TGTGCCAGCAGCTTATGGCAAGAGGGCCGGGAGACCCAGTACTTC	CASSLWQEGRETQYF
NA	TRBV27	NA	TRBJ2-2	TGTGCCGCCCGGGACTCTAACATCGGGGAGCTGTTTTTT	CAARDSNIGELFF
many	TRBV12-3/TRBV12-4	NA	TRBJ1-1	TGTGCCAGCAGTTTGTGGGCCGCGTCGGGGACTGAAGCTTTCTTT	CASSLWAASGTEAFF
many	TRBV20-1	TRBD1	TRBJ2-2	TGCAGTGCTAAGACAGGGGGTAACACCGGGGAGCTGTTTTTT	CSAKTGGNTGELFF
many	TRBV3-1	TRBD1	TRBJ2-1	TGTGCCAGCAGCCAGGGACAGGGGGACAATGAGCAGTTCTTC	CASSQGQGDNEQFF
NA	TRBV7-9	NA	TRBJ2-4	TGTGCCAGCAGCTCGCCATTGGCCCACCCAGGCGAAAACATTCAGTACTTC	CASSSPLAHPGENIQYF
many	TRBV7-3	NA	TRBJ2-3	TGTGCCAGCAGCTTACAGGGGGGATTGATGGATACGCAGTATTTT	CASSLQGGLMDTQYF
many	TRBV18	NA	TRBJ1-2	TGTGCCAGCTCAGAGGACCTTCGAGCTAACTATGGCTACACCTTC	CASSEDLRANYGYTF
many	TRBV19	TRBD2	TRBJ2-2	TGTGCCAGTAGGCTGACTAGCGGGGGTGAGGCCGGGGAGCTGTTTTTT	CASRLTSGGEAGELFF